One T cell receptor beta chain is described in this entry. The data were taken from a study of glioma-infiltrating T cells. Using RNA template, CDR3s of TCR alpha and beta were amplified with iRepertoire arm-PCR. Each CDR3 protein is one row after TCRdb ran MiXCR on the multiplex PCR reads. The sample consists of over 80,000 distinct CDR3 sequences, about 37% of them appearing once. Germline loops: CDR1 WSHSY, CDR2 SAAADI. Germline trimming cut 2 bases from V and 5 bases from J; bases unmatched to any gene: 1. The CDR3 runs 13 residues. The receptor was derived from a human donor with low-grade glioma or glioblastoma, undergoing nonglioma brain surgery, or in good health (not recorded which). The chain carries TRBV10-2 and TRBJ2-3; 7 bases align to TRBD2. Material for sequencing was glioma tissue, nonneoplastic brain tissue, or PBMCs (not recorded which). The CDR3 region has the DNA TGCGCCAGCAGTGAGGGGGGGGTAGATACGCAGTATTTT. This encodes CASSEGGVDTQYF.